This TCR beta chain was identified during a study of T cells in localized non-small cell lung cancer. Concerning this clone: The antigen remains undetermined.

Points from the study as a whole: Compared with tumor, uninvolved adjacent lung displayed greater T cell clonality, ranking highest overall.

The germline V gene has CDR1 KGHSH and CDR2 LQKENI. The ends were cut back, 5 bases at V and 1 base at J, with 12 bases in the middle. The CDR3 totals 14 residues. Method: immunoSEQ multiplex PCR; TCRdb's copy keeps in-frame clones and lacks some. The table includes over 55,000 clones, roughly 88% detected once. The J gene is TRBJ2-7, the V gene TRBV18, with D uncertain. The TCR sequence derives from a woman between 40 and 69 years old with stage I lung adenocarcinoma. Material: peripheral blood, obtained before any cancer treatment. DNA for the CDR3: TGTGCCAGCTCAGGGGTAGTTAATTCCTACGAGCAGTACTTC. Its protein product is CASSGVVNSYEQYF.